Below, 19 T cell receptor beta chains from the same sample are listed, as sequenced in a study of blood T cell repertoires in COVID-19. Some clones are missing from TCRdb's copy, which holds only in-frame ones; the method was immunoSEQ multiplex PCR. The data contain 120,000 or so clones, over 75% of them singletons. Sequenced input: peripheral blood. The receptor source for this set is a woman of 80 years or more with acute or convalescent COVID-19.

V gene TRBV9 combines with J gene TRBJ2-2; D is possibly TRBD2 (5 bases). Trimming took 2 bases from V and 6 from J, leaving 17 bases between them. CDR1 SGDLS and CDR2 YYNGEE come from the germline V gene. The CDR3 sequence is 16 residues long. The CDR3 sequence is CASSVSSGGASGELFF. CDR3 sequence (DNA): TGTGCCAGCAGCGTTTCATCAGGAGGCGCATCCGGGGAGCTGTTTTTT.

V is TRBV4-3 and J is TRBJ2-2; D is uncertain. The V end lost 0 bases, the J end lost 2 bases, and 10 bases lay between the germline ends. Germline V gene data show CDR1 as LGHNA and CDR2 as YSLEER. CDR3 length: 16 amino acids. The CDR3 sequence is CASSQDTFRNTGELFF. The CDR3 DNA reads as TGCGCCAGCAGCCAAGATACTTTTAGAAACACCGGGGAGCTGTTTTTT.

The genes are TRBV6-6 and TRBJ1-5, with 7 bases fitting TRBD1. CDR3 length: 15 residues. Germline CDR1 MNHNY, CDR2 SVGAGI (reference sequence). The junction had 4 bases not matched to a gene; V was cut back by 0 bases and J by 5 bases. CDR3 amino acids: CASSYSGQVYQPQHF. The CDR3 nucleotides are TGTGCCAGCAGTTACTCAGGACAGGTGTATCAGCCCCAGCATTTT.

The J gene is TRBJ1-2, the V gene TRBV5-1; a possible D gene is TRBD1 (5 bases). CDR3 length: 16 residues. CDR1 is SGHRS and CDR2 is YFSETQ in the germline V gene. Trimming stripped 1 base from V and 4 bases from J, with 17 bases between. CDR3 sequence: CASSLIPQGGIYGYTF. The CDR3 nucleotides read TGCGCCAGCAGCTTGATACCCCAGGGTGGGATCTATGGCTACACCTTC.

V gene TRBV5-4 combines with J gene TRBJ1-3, with D uncertain. V lost 3 bases, J lost 0 bases, and 7 bases lay in between. The CDR3 consists of 14 residues. Germline CDR1 SGHNT, CDR2 YYREEE (reference sequence). The CDR3 loop is CASSSRDSGNTIYF. The CDR3 nucleotides are TGTGCCAGCAGCTCTAGAGACTCTGGAAACACCATATATTTT. The variable domain in full, with the rest retrieved from reference TRBV5-4 and TRBJ1-3, is ETGVTQSPTHLIKTRGQQVTLRCSSQSGHNTVSWYQQALGQGPQFIFQYYREEENGRGNFPPRFSGLQFPNYSSELNVNALELDDSALYLCASSSRDSGNTIYFGEGSWLTVV.

The sample holds one count of this clone. This rearrangement joins TRBV6-5 to TRBJ1-1; no reliable D call. The CDR3 is 13 residues long. Germline CDR1 MNHEY, CDR2 SVGAGI. Trimming removed 4 bases from V and 9 bases from J, with 15 bases in between. In DNA, the CDR3 is TGTGCCAGCAGTTCCGCAGGCGTTCCTAAAGCTTTCTTT. Translated, it gives CASSSAGVPKAFF.

This chain links TRBV28 with TRBJ1-1; D is ambiguous. V lost 6 bases and J lost 7, with 9 bases in between. The CDR3 spans 11 residues. Germline V lookup: CDR1 MDHEN, CDR2 SYDVKM. The CDR3 region has the DNA TGTGCCAGCAGCCAAAGACTTGAAGCTTTCTTT. Translation gives CASSQRLEAFF.

The rearrangement joins TRBV6-6 to TRBJ1-1; D is possibly TRBD1 (6 bases). This CDR3 has 14 amino acids. CDR1 is MNHNY, CDR2 SVGAGI, per germline (reference sequence). V was pared by 5 bases and J by 5 bases, with 15 bases between. The DNA for the CDR3 is TGTGCCAGCAGTGTCGACAGGACGGGGACTGAAGCTTTCTTT. It specifies CASSVDRTGTEAFF.

V usage is TRBV18 and J usage is TRBJ2-2; D uncertain. V dropped 8 bases and J dropped 1 base, with 8 bases sitting between them. Germline V gene sequence: CDR1 KGHSH, CDR2 LQKENI. This CDR3 is built from 13 residues. The CDR3 nucleotides are TGTGCCAGCCGCGGTGTGAACACCGGGGAGCTGTTTTTT. This codes for CASRGVNTGELFF.

This chain connects TRBV6-5 to TRBJ1-6; D is uncertain. This CDR3 has 14 amino acids. Germline V gene lookup returns CDR1 MNHEY and CDR2 SVGAGI. The V and J ends lost 0 bases and 6 bases respectively, with 6 bases between them. The CDR3 nucleotides are TGTGCCAGCAGTTACTCGGCTCGTAATTCACCCCTCCACTTT. It is translated as CASSYSARNSPLHF.

This clone appeared once. This chain connects TRBV4-2 to TRBJ1-1; TRBD1 matches at 8 bases. CDR1 is LGHNA, CDR2 YNFKEQ, per germline. V lost 5 bases, J lost 4 bases, and 9 bases stayed unmatched. CDR3 length: 15 residues. The DNA for the CDR3 is TGTGCCAGCAGCGGAGACAGGGGAATCGCCACTGAAGCTTTCTTT. Translating gives CASSGDRGIATEAFF.

The chain recombines TRBV2 with TRBJ1-6, with no clear D. V was cut by 7 bases and J by 2 bases, with 6 bases left in between. This CDR3 has 13 residues. Germline-derived CDR1 and CDR2 are SNHLY and FYNNEI. This chain's CDR3 is CASIYTYNSPLHF. The CDR3 DNA is TGTGCCAGCATATACACCTATAATTCACCCCTCCACTTT.

The genes are TRBV27 and TRBJ1-1, with 7 bases identical to TRBD1. After removal of 2 bases from V and 5 bases from J, the junction contained 8 bases not matched to a gene. The germline CDR1 and CDR2 sequences are MNHEY and SMNVEV (reference sequence). CDR3 size: 15 residues. This chain's CDR3 is CASSLKATGWTEAFF. The CDR3 DNA sequence: TGTGCCAGCAGTTTAAAGGCGACAGGGTGGACTGAAGCTTTCTTT.

V is TRBV7-3 and J is TRBJ2-7; 8 bases agree with TRBD1. The CDR3 runs 15 residues. The V segment lost 5 bases and the J segment 4 bases; nucleotides outside the gene matches: 10. CDR1 and CDR2 from the germline V gene are SGHTA and FQGTGA. DNA of the CDR3: TGTGCCAGCAGCCCAATGGGACAGGAATCATACGAGCAGTACTTC. As protein: CASSPMGQESYEQYF.

The J gene is TRBJ1-1, the V gene TRBV10-3; 10 bases line up with TRBD1. The V and J ends lost 11 bases and 5 bases, in that order; junction bases with no gene match: 8. The CDR3 has 13 amino acids. Germline values: CDR1 ENHRY, CDR2 SYGVKD. CDR3 region: CASTTGGLTEAFF. DNA of the CDR3: TGTGCCTCGACGACAGGGGGCCTAACTGAAGCTTTCTTT.

This clone has a single count. This chain connects TRBV12-3 or TRBV12-4 to TRBJ1-1, with D uncertain. The CDR3 covers 13 residues. With 6 bases removed from V and 1 base from J, the gap between germline ends came to 9 bases. The CDR3 nucleotides are TGTGCCAGCAGAATGGCGGAGAACACTGAAGCTTTCTTT. Translating it yields CASRMAENTEAFF.

The table lists this clone with a count of one. The rearrangement joins TRBV11-1 to TRBJ1-6, with D hard to call. Looked up from germline, CDR1 is SGHAT and CDR2 is FQDESV (reference sequence). The CDR3 is 14 residues long. The V end lost 3 bases, the J end lost 6 bases, and 9 bases lay between the germline ends. The CDR3 loop reads CASSFGQRNSPLHF. CDR3 bases: TGTGCCAGCAGCTTCGGCCAGCGTAATTCACCCCTCCACTTT. The full variable domain, rest sourced from reference TRBV11-1 and TRBJ1-6, is EAEVAQSPRYKITEKSQAVAFWCDPISGHATLYWYRQILGQGPELLVQFQDESVVDDSQLPKDRFSAERLKGVDSTLKIQPAELGDSAMYLCASSFGQRNSPLHFGNGTRLTVT.

In DNA, the CDR3 is TGTGCCAGCAGCCTCGGACAGGGAAACACTGAAGCTTTCTTT. Translation gives CASSLGQGNTEAFF. The chain combines TRBV7-3 with TRBJ1-1; TRBD1 matches 8 bases. The CDR3 is 14 amino acids. V gave up 5 bases and J gave up 2 bases; unmatched junction bases: 4. From germline, CDR1 is SGHTA and CDR2 FQGTGA.

This chain links TRBV11-2 with TRBJ1-3; D unclear. Per germline, CDR1 SGHAT and CDR2 FQNNGV. V lost 7 bases to trimming and J lost 7 bases, with 8 bases between them. The CDR3 is 11 amino acids. CDR3 loop: CASIRSNTIYF. The CDR3 nucleotides read TGTGCCAGCATCCGGTCCAACACCATATATTTT.